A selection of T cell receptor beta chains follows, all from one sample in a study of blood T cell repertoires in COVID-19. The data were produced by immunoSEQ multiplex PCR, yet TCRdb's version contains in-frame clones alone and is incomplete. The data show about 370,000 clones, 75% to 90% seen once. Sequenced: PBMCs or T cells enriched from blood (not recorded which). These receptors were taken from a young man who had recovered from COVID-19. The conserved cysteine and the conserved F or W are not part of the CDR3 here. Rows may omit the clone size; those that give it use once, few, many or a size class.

CDR3aa: ASSSRGLNYEQY; j_gene: TRBJ2-7; abundance: once; v_gene: TRBV5-5
CDR3aa: ASSLRRGGRETQY; j_gene: TRBJ2-5; abundance: NA; v_gene: TRBV5-8
CDR3aa: ASSFLTGTSGRRADTQY; j_gene: TRBJ2-3; abundance: NA; v_gene: TRBV7-2
CDR3aa: ASSPSRGGTYEQY; j_gene: TRBJ2-7; abundance: NA; v_gene: TRBV18
CDR3aa: AISTGTSVQETQY; j_gene: TRBJ2-5; abundance: NA; v_gene: TRBV10-3
CDR3aa: ASSLGGANTEAF; j_gene: TRBJ1-1; abundance: NA; v_gene: TRBV7-9
CDR3aa: ASSQVISGTGIKYEQY; j_gene: TRBJ2-7; abundance: NA; v_gene: TRBV4-1
CDR3aa: ASSRSPGTSGREANEQF; j_gene: TRBJ2-1; abundance: NA; v_gene: TRBV7-2
CDR3aa: ASREVGSGEQY; j_gene: TRBJ2-7; abundance: NA; v_gene: TRBV3-1/TRBV3-2
CDR3aa: AGPGQGSGANVLT; j_gene: TRBJ2-6; abundance: NA; v_gene: TRBV7-2
CDR3aa: ASSLPKPDSPNTEAF; j_gene: TRBJ1-1; abundance: few; v_gene: TRBV5-1
CDR3aa: ASSFALPGNEQF; j_gene: TRBJ2-1; abundance: NA; v_gene: TRBV28
CDR3aa: ASSLNPQGRGETQY; j_gene: TRBJ2-5; abundance: NA; v_gene: TRBV7-3
CDR3aa: ASSQVRYGYT; j_gene: TRBJ1-2; abundance: NA; v_gene: TRBV3-1/TRBV3-2
CDR3aa: ASSPGRVGTEAF; j_gene: TRBJ1-1; abundance: NA; v_gene: TRBV7-2
CDR3aa: ASSLVGRGHEQF; j_gene: TRBJ2-1; abundance: NA; v_gene: TRBV7-9
CDR3aa: ASSKAPCRRDQPQH; j_gene: TRBJ1-5; abundance: NA; v_gene: TRBV21-1
CDR3aa: SVEGVGEQGAGYT; j_gene: TRBJ1-2; abundance: NA; v_gene: TRBV29-1
CDR3aa: ASSLNVPPDTQY; j_gene: TRBJ2-3; abundance: NA; v_gene: TRBV7-2
CDR3aa: ASSTRIAGGQEQF; j_gene: TRBJ2-1; abundance: NA; v_gene: TRBV5-1
CDR3aa: ASSITGNYEQY; j_gene: TRBJ2-7; abundance: NA; v_gene: TRBV5-4
CDR3aa: ASESYNEQF; j_gene: TRBJ2-1; abundance: NA; v_gene: TRBV24-1
CDR3aa: SAQRTGKAF; j_gene: TRBJ1-1; abundance: NA; v_gene: TRBV20-1
CDR3aa: ASSLAVGRHPYEQY; j_gene: TRBJ2-7; abundance: NA; v_gene: TRBV7-2
CDR3aa: ASSLQPGSTDTQY; j_gene: TRBJ2-3; abundance: NA; v_gene: TRBV7-9
CDR3aa: ASSLEVNTEAF; j_gene: TRBJ1-1; abundance: few; v_gene: TRBV5-1
CDR3aa: ASENRRGDGYT; j_gene: TRBJ1-2; abundance: NA; v_gene: TRBV19
CDR3aa: ASSELGQRAF; j_gene: TRBJ1-1; abundance: once; v_gene: TRBV25-1
CDR3aa: ASSQGYTDTQY; j_gene: TRBJ2-3; abundance: NA; v_gene: TRBV11-2
CDR3aa: ASSSMRTSGNTGELF; j_gene: TRBJ2-2; abundance: NA; v_gene: TRBV19
CDR3aa: ASSSGQGDEQY; j_gene: TRBJ2-7; abundance: medium-sized; v_gene: TRBV11-3
CDR3aa: SVVDTSNTEAF; j_gene: TRBJ1-1; abundance: NA; v_gene: TRBV29-1
CDR3aa: SAYWGRDGYT; j_gene: TRBJ1-2; abundance: NA; v_gene: TRBV29-1
CDR3aa: ASSIGSAGVTF; j_gene: TRBJ1-1; abundance: NA; v_gene: TRBV19
CDR3aa: ASSSGGYEKLF; j_gene: TRBJ1-4; abundance: NA; v_gene: TRBV5-1
CDR3aa: ASSAAGGITYNEQF; j_gene: TRBJ2-1; abundance: NA; v_gene: TRBV9
CDR3aa: ASSIDRIANTGELF; j_gene: TRBJ2-2; abundance: few; v_gene: TRBV28
CDR3aa: ASSFGQVNTEAF; j_gene: TRBJ1-1; abundance: NA; v_gene: TRBV27
CDR3aa: ASSRSGLADEQF; j_gene: TRBJ2-1; abundance: few; v_gene: TRBV18
CDR3aa: ASSATTGFRETQY; j_gene: TRBJ2-5; abundance: NA; v_gene: TRBV9
CDR3aa: ASSYRDSHEQY; j_gene: TRBJ2-7; abundance: once; v_gene: TRBV6-5
CDR3aa: ALAAGHLHEQF; j_gene: TRBJ2-1; abundance: NA; v_gene: TRBV30
CDR3aa: ASSWTSAYNEQF; j_gene: TRBJ2-1; abundance: NA; v_gene: TRBV9
CDR3aa: ASSYGGLDQPQH; j_gene: TRBJ1-5; abundance: NA; v_gene: TRBV6-6
CDR3aa: ASSYFQGLGSDTQY; j_gene: TRBJ2-3; abundance: NA; v_gene: TRBV6-5
CDR3aa: AISEGQGVGQPQH; j_gene: TRBJ1-5; abundance: NA; v_gene: TRBV10-3
CDR3aa: AWSVGGNSNQPQH; j_gene: TRBJ1-5; abundance: once; v_gene: TRBV30
CDR3aa: ASSGTGRGEAF; j_gene: TRBJ1-1; abundance: NA; v_gene: TRBV9
CDR3aa: ASSLRFRQGPAYEQY; j_gene: TRBJ2-7; abundance: NA; v_gene: TRBV5-1
CDR3aa: ASSLEEVWAGNTEAF; j_gene: TRBJ1-1; abundance: few; v_gene: TRBV7-9